Each of the 28 T cell receptor beta chains below was sequenced from the same sample in a study of T cell responses to AZD1222 COVID-19 vaccine. The data were produced by immunoSEQ multiplex PCR, yet TCRdb's version contains in-frame clones alone and is incomplete. The sample lists about 140,000 clones, roughly 90% occurring once. Sequenced material: peripheral blood, taken on day 0 of AZD1222 vaccination. Source of these receptors: an adult in good health.

The rearrangement uses TRBV27 and TRBJ2-7; 8 positions agree with TRBD1. With 4 bases clipped from V and 2 bases from J, the junction kept 4 bases outside the gene matches. From germline, CDR1 is MNHEY and CDR2 SMNVEV (reference sequence). This CDR3 has 14 amino acids. CDR3 residues: CASSSGTGPYEQYF. CDR3 nucleotides: TGTGCCAGCAGTTCCGGGACAGGACCCTACGAGCAGTACTTC.

The chain uses TRBV21-1 and TRBJ2-7; the tabulated D call, TRBD1, remains unverified against the DNA. TRBV21-1 is classified as a pseudogene. There are 14 residues in the CDR3. The CDR3 here is CASNWRDRAYEQYF. CDR3 nucleotide sequence: TGTGCCAGTAACTGGAGGGACAGGGCTTACGAGCAGTACTTC.

The chain links TRBV27 to TRBJ2-1, with TRBD2 as a possible D gene (5 bases). The CDR3 spans 15 residues. Per germline, CDR1 MNHEY and CDR2 SMNVEV (reference sequence). Between the trimmed V and J ends, which lost 4 bases and 8 bases, there was a span of 18 bases. The CDR3 region has the DNA TGTGCCAGCAGTTCTCCGGCGGGCGGTGCTTATGAGCAGTTCTTC. Protein product: CASSSPAGGAYEQFF.

The V and J genes are TRBV3-1 (or the pseudogene TRBV3-2) and TRBJ2-7; 12 nucleotides align to TRBD2. Trimming took 4 bases from V and 0 from J; bases not matched to a gene: 1. This CDR3 is 15 amino acids long. Germline CDR1 LGHDT, CDR2 YNNKEL (reference sequence). The DNA for the CDR3 is TGTGCCAGCAGCCCGACTAGCGGGAGCTCCTACGAGCAGTACTTC. Encoded protein: CASSPTSGSSYEQYF.

The rearrangement links TRBV27 to TRBJ2-1; no reliable D call. From germline, CDR1 is MNHEY and CDR2 SMNVEV (reference sequence). Trimming pared 2 bases from V and 8 bases from J, leaving 13 bases between. The CDR3 runs to 14 residues. As DNA, the CDR3 is TGTGCCAGCAGTTTAAGAAACTTCCTAGATGAGCAGTTCTTC. Amino acid sequence: CASSLRNFLDEQFF.

The table lists this clone with a few counts. The rearrangement uses TRBV7-9 and TRBJ2-7; tentatively, D is TRBD2 (5 bases). Trimming left V 3 bases short and J 4 bases short, with 13 bases between. The germline V gene encodes CDR1 SEHNR and CDR2 FQNEAQ (reference sequence). CDR3 length: 14 residues. CDR3 loop: CASSFGGSGYEQYF. The DNA for the CDR3 is TGTGCCAGCAGCTTCGGCGGATCGGGGTACGAGCAGTACTTC.

This chain connects TRBV27 to TRBJ2-2; D possibly corresponds to TRBD2 (5 bases). The length of the CDR3 is 15 residues. Germline V CDR1 and CDR2: MNHEY, SMNVEV (reference sequence). V was pared by 0 bases and J by 3 bases, with 8 bases between. DNA for the CDR3: TGTGCCAGCAGTTTATCTCGGCGGGACACCGGGGAGCTGTTTTTT. The encoded protein is CASSLSRRDTGELFF.

V and J are TRBV29-1 and TRBJ2-2; TRBD2 matches 10 bases. The V and J ends lost 4 bases and 4 bases, in that order; junction bases with no gene match: 6. CDR3 length: 15 amino acids. The germline gives CDR1 SQVTM, CDR2 ANQGSEA. The CDR3 loop reads CSVALAGDSTGELFF. CDR3 in DNA: TGCAGCGTTGCCCTAGCGGGAGATAGCACCGGGGAGCTGTTTTTT.

The gene calls are TRBV18 and TRBJ2-7, with 7 bases that match TRBD1. Germline trimming cut 2 bases from V and 3 bases from J; bases unmatched to any gene: 7. The germline CDR1 and CDR2 sequences are KGHSH and LQKENI. This CDR3 region has 15 residues. In DNA form, the CDR3 reads TGTGCCAGCTCACCATTTAGGACAGGAGGCTACGAGCAGTACTTC. Amino acids: CASSPFRTGGYEQYF. Looking up the rest from reference TRBV18 and TRBJ2-7 gives the full variable domain: NAGVMQNPRHLVRRRGQEARLRCSPMKGHSHVYWYRQLPEEGLKFMVYLQKENIIDESGMPKERFSAEFPKEGPSILRIQQVVRGDSAAYFCASSPFRTGGYEQYFGPGTRLTVT.

As for this clone: This specimen includes other DNA sequences encoding the same CDR3. The chain recombines TRBV28 with TRBJ2-3; no firm D call. V gave up 3 bases and J gave up 6 bases, with 4 bases separating them. The germline CDR1 and CDR2 sequences are MDHEN and SYDVKM. CDR3 length: 11 amino acids. The CDR3 region has the DNA TGTGCCAGCAGTTTGCGTGATACGCAGTATTTT. This translates into CASSLRDTQYF.

The chain uses TRBV6-5 and TRBJ2-1; no firm D call. V shed 2 bases and J shed 4 bases, with 9 bases lying between them. The CDR3 is 14 amino acids. CDR1 and CDR2 (germline): MNHEY, SVGAGI. CDR3 region: CASSYTRGYNEQFF. CDR3 in DNA: TGTGCCAGCAGTTACACCCGTGGATACAATGAGCAGTTCTTC.

The J gene is TRBJ1-5, the V gene TRBV6-1, with D uncertain. CDR1 is MNHNS, CDR2 SASEGT, per germline. The germline V and J ends were trimmed by 2 bases and 0 bases, with 5 bases remaining between them. CDR3 length: 14 amino acids. The chain's CDR3 is CASSEYSSNQPQHF. The CDR3 region has the DNA TGTGCCAGCAGTGAATACAGTAGCAATCAGCCCCAGCATTTT.

The chain combines TRBV10-1 with TRBJ2-2; TRBD1 matches at 7 bases. V was clipped by 10 bases and J by 1 base; unmatched bases: 3. This CDR3 has 13 residues. In germline, CDR1 is WNHNN, CDR2 SYGVQD (reference sequence). CDR3 region: CATRTGNTGELFF. The CDR3 DNA sequence: TGCGCCACCAGGACAGGGAACACCGGGGAGCTGTTTTTT.

The chain carries TRBV6-1 and TRBJ2-7; D is ambiguous. The CDR3 consists of 16 residues. The V and J ends lost 1 base and 3 bases respectively, with 16 bases between them. The germline V gene encodes CDR1 MNHNS and CDR2 SASEGT. The CDR3 region is CASSEGVLYRLYEQYF. CDR3 DNA sequence: TGTGCCAGCAGTGAAGGGGTGCTTTATAGACTCTACGAGCAGTACTTC.

The chain uses TRBV27 and TRBJ2-1; 12 bases align to TRBD2. The CDR3 length is 15 residues. Germline V gene data show CDR1 as MNHEY and CDR2 as SMNVEV (reference sequence). J lost 7 bases, V lost 4 bases, and 5 bases had no gene match. CDR3 loop: CASSSGLAGRNEQFF. Here the CDR3 DNA reads TGTGCCAGCAGTTCTGGACTAGCGGGAAGGAATGAGCAGTTCTTC.

The chain has TRBV6-6 and TRBJ2-1, with 12 nucleotides matching TRBD2. The CDR3 has 20 residues. The J segment lost 4 bases and the V segment lost 6 bases, leaving 19 bases of the junction unmatched. Germline loops: CDR1 MNHNY, CDR2 SVGAGI (reference sequence). The CDR3 protein is CASSPPGSSGRALGYNEQFF. DNA of the CDR3: TGTGCCAGCAGCCCCCCCGGCTCTAGCGGGAGGGCCCTCGGGTACAATGAGCAGTTCTTC.

The chain combines TRBV5-1 with TRBJ2-7; no reliable D call. Germline V gives CDR1 SGHRS, CDR2 YFSETQ. V dropped 4 bases and J dropped 2 bases, with 13 bases sitting between them. This CDR3 has 14 amino acids. CDR3 bases: TGCGCCAGCAGCCTCAGGTGGGGTGCCTACGAGCAGTACTTC. This encodes CASSLRWGAYEQYF. Using reference TRBV5-1 and TRBJ2-7 for the parts outside the CDR3, the full variable domain is KAGVTQTPRYLIKTRGQQVTLSCSPISGHRSVSWYQQTPGQGLQFLFEYFSETQRNKGNFPGRFSGRQFSNSRSEMNVSTLELGDSALYLCASSLRWGAYEQYFGPGTRLTVT.

This chain joins TRBV5-6 and TRBJ2-1; TRBD1 matches 9 bases. Germline CDR1 and CDR2: SGHDT and YYEEEE. CDR3 length equals 14 residues. Trimming took 4 bases from V and 6 from J; bases not matched to a gene: 5. The CDR3 DNA reads TGTGCCAGCAGCGATGGGACAGGGCTCAATGAGCAGTTCTTC. It encodes CASSDGTGLNEQFF.

The chain uses TRBV9 and TRBJ2-7; D perhaps matches TRBD2 (6 bases). The germline gives CDR1 SGDLS, CDR2 YYNGEE. The CDR3 is 17 residues long. V was shortened by 2 bases and J by 0 bases, with 18 bases between the two germline ends. The CDR3 region is CASSVAPGGESSYEQYF. CDR3 DNA sequence: TGTGCCAGCAGCGTCGCCCCCGGCGGGGAGAGCTCCTACGAGCAGTACTTC.

The chain joins TRBV19 to TRBJ1-5; D is unclear. Germline V CDR1 and CDR2: LNHDA, SQIVND (reference sequence). Trimming pared 1 base from V and 5 bases from J, leaving 6 bases between. This CDR3 contains 13 residues. The DNA of the CDR3 is TGTGCCAGTAGTATAGGGTCGGATCAGCCCCAGCATTTT. It yields the protein CASSIGSDQPQHF.

V and J are TRBV5-6 and TRBJ2-1; D is unclear. V shed 1 base and J shed 5 bases, with 10 bases lying between them. Germline V gene data show CDR1 as SGHDT and CDR2 as YYEEEE. This CDR3 comprises 14 residues. The CDR3 DNA follows: TGTGCCAGCAGCTTGATAGGGCCTAACAATGAGCAGTTCTTC. Amino acid sequence: CASSLIGPNNEQFF. The full variable domain, rest sourced from reference TRBV5-6 and TRBJ2-1, is DAGVTQSPTHLIKTRGQQVTLRCSPKSGHDTVSWYQQALGQGPQFIFQYYEEEERQRGNFPDRFSGHQFPNYSSELNVNALLLGDSALYLCASSLIGPNNEQFFGPGTRLTVL.

The chain is built from TRBV5-1 and TRBJ2-7, with TRBD1 matching 9 bases. Per germline, CDR1 SGHRS and CDR2 YFSETQ. V dropped 0 bases and J dropped 3; count of bases not matched to a gene: 4. This CDR3 has 15 amino acids. The DNA for the CDR3 is TGCGCCAGCAGCTTGGCCGGGACAGGGTACTACGAGCAGTACTTC. It yields the protein CASSLAGTGYYEQYF. Full variable domain (outside the CDR3, taken from reference TRBV5-1 and TRBJ2-7): KAGVTQTPRYLIKTRGQQVTLSCSPISGHRSVSWYQQTPGQGLQFLFEYFSETQRNKGNFPGRFSGRQFSNSRSEMNVSTLELGDSALYLCASSLAGTGYYEQYFGPGTRLTVT.

The chain links TRBV5-6 to TRBJ2-7; TRBD1 matches 8 bases. This CDR3 spans 16 amino acids. Germline V gene data show CDR1 as SGHDT and CDR2 as YYEEEE. V was clipped by 3 bases and J by 2 bases; unmatched bases: 10. The CDR3 loop is CASSSKPGQDTYEQYF. The CDR3 nucleotides are TGTGCCAGCAGCTCGAAGCCGGGACAGGATACCTACGAGCAGTACTTC.

This chain connects TRBV6-1 to TRBJ1-1; D ambiguous. Germline assignment: CDR1 MNHNS and CDR2 SASEGT. CDR3 length equals 13 residues. V dropped 0 bases and J dropped 7 bases, with 9 bases sitting between them. In DNA form, the CDR3 reads TGTGCCAGCAGTGAAGCACGGCAGTATGAAGCTTTCTTT. This gives the protein CASSEARQYEAFF.

Only one count was recorded for this clone. The V call is TRBV11-2, the J call TRBJ1-6; TRBD1 matches at 9 bases. From germline, CDR1 is SGHAT and CDR2 FQNNGV. Trimming removed 1 base from V and 8 bases from J; junction bases left unmatched: 9. This CDR3 spans 17 amino acids. This chain's CDR3 is CASSLVRGQGEYSPLHF. The CDR3 DNA sequence: TGTGCCAGCAGCTTAGTTCGGGGACAGGGAGAGTATTCACCCCTCCACTTT. Drawing the rest from reference TRBV11-2 and TRBJ1-6, the complete variable domain is EAGVAQSPRYKIIEKRQSVAFWCNPISGHATLYWYQQILGQGPKLLIQFQNNGVVDDSQLPKDRFSAERLKGVDSTLKIQPAKLEDSAVYLCASSLVRGQGEYSPLHFGNGTRLTVT.

This chain joins TRBV30 and TRBJ1-5; D ambiguous. Trimming left V 0 bases short and J 1 base short, with 7 bases between. Germline CDR1 and CDR2: GTSNPN and SVGIG (reference sequence). The CDR3 is 14 residues long. CDR3 in DNA: TGTGCCTGGAGTGTATCTCAGAGCAATCAGCCCCAGCATTTT. Its translation is CAWSVSQSNQPQHF.

The chain links TRBV29-1 to TRBJ1-3; tentative D call: TRBD1 (6 bases). The ends were cut back, 3 bases at V and 2 bases at J, with 17 bases in the middle. The CDR3 runs 16 residues. Germline V lookup: CDR1 SQVTM, CDR2 ANQGSEA. The CDR3 here is CSVEDWGAFTGNTIYF. The CDR3 DNA follows: TGCAGCGTTGAGGATTGGGGGGCTTTCACTGGAAACACCATATATTTT.

The chain recombines TRBV6-2 or TRBV6-3 with TRBJ2-1, with D tentatively TRBD2 (5 bases). Deletions cut 2 bases from V and 6 bases from J, with 8 bases between. The CDR3 contains 13 residues. The V gene's germline CDR1 is MNHEY and CDR2 SVGEGT. The CDR3 reads CASSYGSANEQFF. CDR3 sequence (DNA): TGTGCCAGCAGTTACGGGAGTGCCAATGAGCAGTTCTTC.